The following is a TCR beta chain sequence with its context. Patients of the Seattle cohort, enrolled during active infection, were followed longitudinally. The germline gives CDR1 SGHDN, CDR2 FVKESK. The CDR3 totals 13 residues. V was shortened by 1 base and J by 11 bases, with 14 bases between the two germline ends. This entry belongs to a study of blood T cell repertoires in COVID-19. On the study more broadly: Samples came from the United States, Italy and Spain, spanning acute and convalescent COVID-19.

The data were produced by immunoSEQ multiplex PCR, yet TCRdb's version contains in-frame clones alone and is incomplete. The sample lists 100,000 to 120,000 clones, around 83% occurring once. Source material: peripheral blood. This receptor was obtained from a woman between 55 and 75 years old with COVID-19, enrolled during active disease. The chain employs TRBV14 and TRBJ1-1; tentative D call: TRBD1 (6 bases). The CDR3 sequence is CASSQAEGGYAFF. CDR3 in DNA: TGTGCCAGCAGCCAAGCGGAGGGGGGGTATGCTTTCTTT. Looking up the rest from reference TRBV14 and TRBJ1-1 gives the full variable domain: EAGVTQFPSHSVIEKGQTVTLRCDPISGHDNLYWYRRVMGKEIKFLLHFVKESKQDESGMPNNRFLAERTGGTYSTLKVQPAELEDSGVYFCASSQAEGGYAFFGQGTRLTVV.